The 18 T cell receptor beta chains below were found in one sample sequenced in a study of robustness of blood B and T cell sequencing. A 5' template-switch oligo added a universal priming site during cDNA synthesis. Each cDNA molecule was tagged by a 12-nucleotide random UMI. TCRdb reanalysed the PCR reads using MiXCR and keeps one entry per CDR3 protein. This sample has 3,600 or so distinct CDR3 sequences, with approximately 53% found just once. The template for TCR beta quantification was mRNA, not genomic DNA. Sequenced input: peripheral blood. The source is a human donor in good health.

The chain couples TRBV10-1 to TRBJ2-3; 15 bases align to TRBD2. CDR1 and CDR2 from the germline V gene are WNHNN and SYGVQD (reference sequence). There are 17 residues in the CDR3. The V gene end was trimmed by 3 bases and the J gene end by 8 bases; junction bases not matched to a gene: 9. CDR3 sequence: CASSDPGLAGGQGTQYF. The CDR3 nucleotides are TGCGCCAGCAGTGACCCTGGACTAGCGGGGGGGCAAGGTACGCAGTATTTT.

The genes are TRBV5-1 and TRBJ1-1, with TRBD1 matching over 7 bases. This CDR3 region has 13 residues. Germline V CDR1 and CDR2: SGHRS, YFSETQ. Trimming at V came to 4 bases and at J to 5 bases, leaving 5 bases not matched to a gene. Written as DNA, the CDR3 is TGCGCCAGCAGCCATTCAGGGGGAACTGAAGCTTTCTTT. It is translated as CASSHSGGTEAFF. The full variable domain, in which reference TRBV5-1 and TRBJ1-1 provide the parts outside the CDR3, is KAGVTQTPRYLIKTRGQQVTLSCSPISGHRSVSWYQQTPGQGLQFLFEYFSETQRNKGNFPGRFSGRQFSNSRSEMNVSTLELGDSALYLCASSHSGGTEAFFGQGTRLTVV.

The V call is TRBV10-3, the J call TRBJ1-1; D perhaps matches TRBD1 (5 bases). The CDR3 has 13 amino acids. V lost 10 bases and J 11 bases, leaving 23 bases between the germline ends. From germline, CDR1 is ENHRY and CDR2 SYGVKD. CDR3 residues: CATGGSQGVWAFF. CDR3 DNA: TGTGCCACCGGGGGGAGTCAAGGTGTTTGGGCTTTCTTT.

The DNA for the CDR3 is TGTGCCAGCAGCGTACGGGACAGGGGGACGGCCAAAGCTTTCTTT. Encoded protein: CASSVRDRGTAKAFF. The rearrangement joins TRBV7-6 to TRBJ1-1; TRBD1 matches 11 bases. V shed 5 bases and J 9 bases; nucleotides not matched to a gene: 11. CDR1 and CDR2 (germline): SGHVS, FNYEAQ. The CDR3 loop spans 15 amino acids.

The CDR3 sequence: CSVLIGGAEAFF. CDR3 sequence (DNA): TGCAGCGTTCTAATCGGGGGCGCTGAAGCTTTCTTT. This chain connects TRBV29-1 to TRBJ1-1; D possibly corresponds to TRBD1 (6 bases). Trimming pared 5 bases from V and 6 bases from J, leaving 13 bases between. CDR3 length: 12 amino acids. Germline V gene sequence: CDR1 SQVTM, CDR2 ANQGSEA. Variable domain in full (rest from reference TRBV29-1 and TRBJ1-1): SAVISQKPSRDICQRGTSLTIQCQVDSQVTMMFWYRQQPGQSLTLIATANQGSEATYESGFVIDKFPISRPNLTFSTLTVSNMSPEDSSIYLCSVLIGGAEAFFGQGTRLTVV.

A few counts support this clonotype. The chain carries TRBV11-1 and TRBJ1-2, with TRBD1 as a possible D gene (5 bases). V shed 6 bases and J shed 7 bases, with 24 bases lying between them. The CDR3 has 16 residues. Per the germline V gene, CDR1 is SGHAT and CDR2 is FQDESV (reference sequence). CDR3 nucleotide sequence: TGTGCCAGCAGTTCAAAGGAGCGGGGACTCGGTACTGGCTACACCTTC. This encodes CASSSKERGLGTGYTF.

This clonotype was seen just once. The chain employs TRBV20-1 and TRBJ1-2; no reliable D call. Trimming stripped 2 bases from V and 0 bases from J, with 4 bases between. Germline assignment: CDR1 DFQATT and CDR2 SNEGSKA (reference sequence). This CDR3 has 12 residues. CDR3 loop: CSARTTNYGYTF. The CDR3 DNA reads as TGCAGTGCTAGAACCACTAACTATGGCTACACCTTC.

V is TRBV10-3 and J is TRBJ2-1; D tentatively reads TRBD1 or TRBD2 (6 bases each). From germline, CDR1 is ENHRY and CDR2 SYGVKD. The CDR3 length is 16 residues. V lost 4 bases, J lost 7 bases, and 20 bases lay in between. CDR3 sequence reads: CAISAERGDSLNEQFF. The CDR3 region has the DNA TGTGCCATCAGTGCTGAAAGGGGGGACTCCTTGAATGAGCAGTTCTTC.

This clonotype was seen more than once but under ten times. This chain uses TRBV13 with TRBJ2-3; TRBD1 matches 9 bases. This CDR3 is built from 14 residues. The V gene end was trimmed by 7 bases and the J gene end by 4 bases; junction bases not matched to a gene: 6. In germline, CDR1 is PRHDT, CDR2 FYEKMQ (reference sequence). The CDR3 DNA follows: TGTGCCAGCACGGGACAGGGAGAGGCAGATACGCAGTATTTT. Its protein product is CASTGQGEADTQYF.

This clonotype was seen more than once but under ten times. The J gene is TRBJ2-7, the V gene TRBV13, with TRBD2 as a possible D gene (6 bases). The germline V gene encodes CDR1 PRHDT and CDR2 FYEKMQ (reference sequence). This CDR3 is 13 amino acids long. Trimming took 1 base from V and 2 from J, leaving 6 bases between them. For the CDR3, the DNA is TGTGCCAGCAGCTTAGCGGGAGCCTACGAGCAGTACTTC. This sequence encodes CASSLAGAYEQYF. Full variable domain (missing parts from reference TRBV13 and TRBJ2-7): AAGVIQSPRHLIKEKRETATLKCYPIPRHDTVYWYQQGPGQDPQFLISFYEKMQSDKGSIPDRFSAQQFSDYHSELNMSSLELGDSALYFCASSLAGAYEQYFGPGTRLTVT.

This chain connects TRBV5-1 to TRBJ1-5; D is undetermined. The germline V and J ends were trimmed by 0 bases and 5 bases, with 9 bases remaining between them. The CDR3 runs 14 residues. Germline CDR1 is SGHRS and CDR2 is YFSETQ. DNA of the CDR3: TGCGCCAGCAGCTTGGATCCCGGGGATCAGCCCCAGCATTTT. Its translation: CASSLDPGDQPQHF.

There are a few counts of this clonotype. V is TRBV7-3 and J is TRBJ1-2; 8 bases match TRBD1. The germline V gene encodes CDR1 SGHTA and CDR2 FQGTGA. CDR3 size: 13 residues. Trimming took 3 bases from V and 8 from J; bases not matched to a gene: 5. CDR3: CASSLDRAGGYTF. The CDR3, as DNA: TGTGCCAGCAGCTTGGACAGGGCGGGCGGCTACACCTTC.

This clonotype occurred a few times. This rearrangement joins TRBV9 to TRBJ2-1; 9 nucleotides match TRBD1. This CDR3 spans 16 amino acids. After removal of 4 bases from V and 5 bases from J, the junction contained 10 bases not matched to a gene. Germline CDR1 and CDR2: SGDLS and YYNGEE. As DNA, the CDR3 is TGTGCCAGCAGCTTATTGACCGGGACAGGGCACAATGAGCAGTTCTTC. Its protein product is CASSLLTGTGHNEQFF. Supplemented by reference TRBV9 and TRBJ2-1, the full variable domain reads DSGVTQTPKHLITATGQRVTLRCSPRSGDLSVYWYQQSLDQGLQFLIQYYNGEERAKGNILERFSAQQFPDLHSELNLSSLELGDSALYFCASSLLTGTGHNEQFFGPGTRLTVL.

This clonotype was observed a few times. This chain connects TRBV20-1 to TRBJ1-1; TRBD1 aligns across 7 bases. The CDR3 covers 15 residues. Germline V CDR1 and CDR2: DFQATT, SNEGSKA (reference sequence). V gave up 3 bases and J gave up 2 bases; unmatched junction bases: 9. Here the CDR3 reads CSASIPDRTNTEAFF. CDR3 nucleotide sequence: TGCAGTGCTAGCATCCCGGACAGGACTAACACTGAAGCTTTCTTT.

The chain links TRBV20-1 to TRBJ2-7; TRBD2 might be the D (6 bases). The CDR3 runs to 14 residues. The germline gives CDR1 DFQATT, CDR2 SNEGSKA (reference sequence). V lost 6 bases to trimming and J lost 0 bases, with 15 bases between them. The CDR3 sequence: CSAETRGSSYEQYF. CDR3 in DNA: TGCAGTGCCGAGACGCGGGGAAGCTCCTACGAGCAGTACTTC.

V usage is TRBV20-1 and J usage is TRBJ2-3; the match to TRBD2 covers 11 bases. Unmatched junction bases numbered 7, after V lost 6 bases and J lost 2 bases. Per the germline V gene, CDR1 is DFQATT and CDR2 is SNEGSKA (reference sequence). CDR3 length equals 15 residues. As DNA, the CDR3 is TGCAGTGCACAAAGACTAGCGGGGATCACAGATACGCAGTATTTT. It yields the protein CSAQRLAGITDTQYF.

The chain recombines TRBV2 with TRBJ2-7; D might be TRBD1 (7 bases). V lost 3 bases and J 2 bases, leaving 26 bases between the germline ends. Germline loops: CDR1 SNHLY, CDR2 FYNNEI. This CDR3 spans 19 amino acids. The CDR3 here is CASSDLGLLSGGTAYEQYF. CDR3 in DNA: TGTGCCAGCAGTGATCTCGGCCTTCTCTCAGGGGGGACAGCCTACGAGCAGTACTTC.

This clonotype was observed once. This rearrangement joins TRBV6-5 to TRBJ1-5, with D perhaps matching TRBD1 (5 bases). The CDR3 spans 18 residues. Trimming left V 6 bases short and J 0 bases short, with 21 bases between. Germline lookup yields CDR1 MNHEY and CDR2 SVGAGI. CDR3 loop: CASSPSVAGPYSNQPQHF. The CDR3 nucleotides read TGTGCCAGCAGCCCCTCTGTCGCAGGGCCTTATAGCAATCAGCCCCAGCATTTT.